This TCR beta chain emerged from a study of cytomegalovirus exposure and HLA in healthy donors. V lost 5 bases and J lost 4; bases outside the gene matches: 7. This CDR3 contains 16 residues. In germline, CDR1 is MDHEN, CDR2 SYDVKM. PCR primers comprised 60 Vbeta and 13 Jbeta primers. Profiling relied on immunoSEQ multiplex PCR, and the TCRdb table lists in-frame clones only, not all of them. In all, the sample yields tens of thousands of clones. Whole-study results and caveats: Within an earlier analysis, most TCR beta V segments proved productive either about 87% or about 30% of the time.

A remark on this clone: Its antigen is not known.

The chain uses TRBV28 and TRBJ1-3; 11 bases map to TRBD1. Sequenced: PBMCs. The sequence derives from a female donor in good health and CMV-seronegative. This chain's CDR3 is CASSQAGQGAGNTIYF. CDR3 bases: TGTGCCAGCAGTCAGGCCGGACAGGGGGCCGGAAACACCATATATTTT.